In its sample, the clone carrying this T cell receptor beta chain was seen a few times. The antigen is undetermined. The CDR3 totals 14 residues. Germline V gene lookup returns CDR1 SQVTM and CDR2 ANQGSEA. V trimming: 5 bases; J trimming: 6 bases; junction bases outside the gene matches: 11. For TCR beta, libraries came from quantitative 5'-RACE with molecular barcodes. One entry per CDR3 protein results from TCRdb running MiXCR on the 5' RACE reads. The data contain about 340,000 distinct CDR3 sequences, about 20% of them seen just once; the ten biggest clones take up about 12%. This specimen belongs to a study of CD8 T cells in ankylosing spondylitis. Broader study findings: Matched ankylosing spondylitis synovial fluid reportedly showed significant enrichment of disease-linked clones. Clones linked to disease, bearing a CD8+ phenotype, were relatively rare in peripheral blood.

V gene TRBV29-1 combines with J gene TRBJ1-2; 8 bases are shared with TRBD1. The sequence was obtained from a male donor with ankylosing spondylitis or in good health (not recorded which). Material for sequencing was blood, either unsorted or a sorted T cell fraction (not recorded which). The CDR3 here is CSVTPDRVGDGYTF. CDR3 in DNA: TGCAGCGTTACCCCGGACAGGGTAGGAGATGGCTACACCTTC. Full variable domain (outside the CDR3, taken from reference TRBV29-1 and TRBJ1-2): SAVISQKPSRDICQRGTSLTIQCQVDSQVTMMFWYRQQPGQSLTLIATANQGSEATYESGFVIDKFPISRPNLTFSTLTVSNMSPEDSSIYLCSVTPDRVGDGYTFGSGTRLTVV.